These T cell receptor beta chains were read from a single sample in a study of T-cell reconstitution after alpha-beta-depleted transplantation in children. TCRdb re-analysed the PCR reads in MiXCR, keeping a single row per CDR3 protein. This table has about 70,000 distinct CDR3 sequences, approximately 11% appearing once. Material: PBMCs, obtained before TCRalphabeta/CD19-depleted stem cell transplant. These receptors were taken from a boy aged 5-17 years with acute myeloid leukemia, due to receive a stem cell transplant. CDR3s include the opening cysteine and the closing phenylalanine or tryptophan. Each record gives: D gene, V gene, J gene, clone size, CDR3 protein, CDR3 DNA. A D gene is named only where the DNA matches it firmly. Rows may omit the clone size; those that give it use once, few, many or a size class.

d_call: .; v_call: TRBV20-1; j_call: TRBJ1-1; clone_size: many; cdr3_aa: CSASRAGNTEAFF; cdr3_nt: TGCAGTGCTAGCAGGGCTGGGAACACTGAAGCTTTCTTT
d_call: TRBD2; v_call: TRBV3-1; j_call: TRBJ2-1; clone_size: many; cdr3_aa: CASSQTPGLVFEQFF; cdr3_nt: TGTGCCAGCAGCCAAACCCCGGGACTAGTGTTTGAGCAGTTCTTC
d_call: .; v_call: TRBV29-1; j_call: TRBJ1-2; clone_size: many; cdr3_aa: CSVGRETF; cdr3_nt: TGCAGCGTTGGACGGGAGACCTTC
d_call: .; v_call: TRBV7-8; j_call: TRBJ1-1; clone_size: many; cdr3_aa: CASSLAAGRKNTEAFF; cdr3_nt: TGTGCCAGCAGCTTAGCGGCAGGGAGAAAGAACACTGAAGCTTTCTTT
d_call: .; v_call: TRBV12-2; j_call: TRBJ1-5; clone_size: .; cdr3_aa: CASRLGEKGNQPQHF; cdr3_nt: TGTGCAAGTCGCTTAGGCGAGAAAGGCAATCAGCCCCAGCATTTT
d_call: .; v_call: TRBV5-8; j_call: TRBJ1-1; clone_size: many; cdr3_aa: CASSLRGGSTEAFF; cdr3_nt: TGTGCCAGCAGCTTGCGGGGAGGGAGCACTGAAGCTTTCTTT
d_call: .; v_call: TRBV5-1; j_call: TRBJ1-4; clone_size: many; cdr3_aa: CASSTGRPNEKLFF; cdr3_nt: TGCGCCAGCAGCACTGGACGGCCTAATGAAAAACTGTTTTTT
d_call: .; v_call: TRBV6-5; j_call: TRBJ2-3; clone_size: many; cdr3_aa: CASTRVTGRSTDTQYF; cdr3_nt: TGTGCCAGCACCCGAGTGACGGGGCGCAGCACAGATACGCAGTATTTT
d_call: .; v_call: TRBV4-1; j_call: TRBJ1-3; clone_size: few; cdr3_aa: CASSQPLGNTIYF; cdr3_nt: TGCGCCAGCAGCCAACCATTAGGAAACACCATATATTTT
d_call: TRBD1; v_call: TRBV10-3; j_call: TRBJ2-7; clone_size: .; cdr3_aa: CAISRCPGQGFGEQYF; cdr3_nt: TGTGCCATCAGCCGATGCCCGGGACAGGGATTTGGAGAGCAGTACTTC
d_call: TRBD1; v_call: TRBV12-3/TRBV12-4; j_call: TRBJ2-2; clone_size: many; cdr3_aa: CASSSRTGGTGELFF; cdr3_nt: TGTGCCAGCAGTTCGCGGACAGGAGGCACCGGGGAGCTGTTTTTT
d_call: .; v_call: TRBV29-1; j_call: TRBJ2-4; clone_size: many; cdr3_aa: CSGRIAKNIQYF; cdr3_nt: TGCAGCGGTAGGATAGCCAAAAACATTCAGTACTTC
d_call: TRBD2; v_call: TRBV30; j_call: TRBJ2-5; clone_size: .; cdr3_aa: CAWSIGTSGTETQYF; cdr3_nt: TGTGCCTGGAGCATCGGGACTAGCGGGACCGAGACCCAGTACTTC
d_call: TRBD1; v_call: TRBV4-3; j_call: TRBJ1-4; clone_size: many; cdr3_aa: CASSLDRGIGEKLFF; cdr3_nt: TGCGCCAGCAGCCTTGACAGGGGTATAGGAGAAAAACTGTTTTTT
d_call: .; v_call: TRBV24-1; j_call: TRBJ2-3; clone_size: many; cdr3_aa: CATSDWDFSSTDTQYF; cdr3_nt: TGTGCCACCAGTGATTGGGACTTCTCTTCCACAGATACGCAGTATTTT
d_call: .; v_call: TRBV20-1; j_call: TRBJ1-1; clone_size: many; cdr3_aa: CSAARGNTEAFF; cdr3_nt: TGCAGTGCTGCCAGGGGGAACACTGAAGCTTTCTTT
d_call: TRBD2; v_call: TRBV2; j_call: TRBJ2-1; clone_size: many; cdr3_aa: CASGAFWGGNEQFF; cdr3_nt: TGTGCCAGCGGAGCCTTTTGGGGGGGTAATGAGCAGTTCTTC
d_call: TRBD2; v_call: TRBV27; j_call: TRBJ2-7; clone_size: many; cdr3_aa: CASSLRGSAPIYEQYF; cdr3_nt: TGTGCCAGCAGTCTACGCGGGAGCGCCCCAATCTACGAGCAGTACTTC
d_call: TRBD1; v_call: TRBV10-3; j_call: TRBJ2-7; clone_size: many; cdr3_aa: CAIRDRGSSYEQYF; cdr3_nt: TGTGCCATCAGGGACAGGGGGAGCTCCTACGAGCAGTACTTC
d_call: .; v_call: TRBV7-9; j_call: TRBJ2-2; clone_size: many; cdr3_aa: CASSPPAKNTGELFF; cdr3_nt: TGTGCCAGCAGCCCCCCCGCTAAGAACACCGGGGAGCTGTTTTTT
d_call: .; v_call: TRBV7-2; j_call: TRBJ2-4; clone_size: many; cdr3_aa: CASSLSAIAKNIQYF; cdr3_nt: TGTGCCAGCAGCCTCAGTGCTATAGCCAAAAACATTCAGTACTTC
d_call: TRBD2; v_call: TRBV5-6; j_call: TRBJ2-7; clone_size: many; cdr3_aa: CASSMGTSGPGIHGEQYF; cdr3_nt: TGTGCCAGCAGCATGGGGACTAGCGGCCCCGGGATCCATGGCGAGCAGTACTTC
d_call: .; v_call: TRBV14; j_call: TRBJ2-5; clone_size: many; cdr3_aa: CASSQAQTQYF; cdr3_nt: TGTGCCAGCAGCCAAGCCCAGACCCAGTACTTC
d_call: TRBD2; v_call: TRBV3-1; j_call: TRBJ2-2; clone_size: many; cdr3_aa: CASSRYSGGAYTGELFF; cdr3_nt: TGTGCCAGCAGCCGATATAGCGGGGGGGCCTATACCGGGGAGCTGTTTTTT
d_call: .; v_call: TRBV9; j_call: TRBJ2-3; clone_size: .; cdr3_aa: CASSPPADTQYF; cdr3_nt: TGTGCCAGCAGCCCCCCCGCAGATACGCAGTATTTT
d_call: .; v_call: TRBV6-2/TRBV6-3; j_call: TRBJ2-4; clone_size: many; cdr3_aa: CASSYSNRDLNIQYF; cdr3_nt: TGTGCCAGCAGTTACTCGAATCGGGACCTAAACATTCAGTACTTC
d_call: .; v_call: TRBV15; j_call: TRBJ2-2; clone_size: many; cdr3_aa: CATSRDRGDANTGELFF; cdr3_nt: TGTGCCACCAGCAGAGATAGAGGGGACGCGAACACCGGGGAGCTGTTTTTT
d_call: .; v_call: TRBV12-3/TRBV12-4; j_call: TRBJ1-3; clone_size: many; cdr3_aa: CASSLVGRVSGNTIYF; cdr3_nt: TGTGCCAGCAGTTTAGTTGGCAGGGTTTCTGGAAACACCATATATTTT
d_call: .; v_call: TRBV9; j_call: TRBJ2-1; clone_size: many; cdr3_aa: CASSGVRHNEQFF; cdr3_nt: TGTGCCAGCAGCGGGGTGCGTCACAATGAGCAGTTCTTC
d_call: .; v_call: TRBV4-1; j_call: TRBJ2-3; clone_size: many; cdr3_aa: CASSPGAWVTDTQYF; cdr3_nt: TGCGCCAGCAGCCCGGGGGCTTGGGTCACAGATACGCAGTATTTT
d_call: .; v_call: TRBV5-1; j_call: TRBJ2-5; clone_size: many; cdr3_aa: CASSLGLAYSQETQYF; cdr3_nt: TGCGCCAGCAGCTTGGGACTCGCCTATTCCCAAGAGACCCAGTACTTC
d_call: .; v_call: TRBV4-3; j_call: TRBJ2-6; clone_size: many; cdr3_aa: CALPRGEGPSGANVLTF; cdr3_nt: TGCGCCTTACCTAGGGGTGAAGGACCGTCTGGGGCCAACGTCCTGACTTTC
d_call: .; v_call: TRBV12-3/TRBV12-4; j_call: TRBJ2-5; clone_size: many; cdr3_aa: CASSFRTETQYF; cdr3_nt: TGTGCCAGCAGTTTCCGAACAGAGACCCAGTACTTC
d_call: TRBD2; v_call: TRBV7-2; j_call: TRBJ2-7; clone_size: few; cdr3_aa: CASSLSPGGAYEQYF; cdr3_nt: TGTGCCAGCAGCTTAAGTCCCGGGGGGGCCTACGAGCAGTACTTC
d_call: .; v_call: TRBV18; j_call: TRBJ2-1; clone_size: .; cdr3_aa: CASSPWRANNEQFF; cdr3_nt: TGTGCCAGCTCACCGTGGAGGGCCAACAATGAGCAGTTCTTC
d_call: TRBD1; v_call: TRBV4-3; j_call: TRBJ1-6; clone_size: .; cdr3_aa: CASSQDKGANDFYNSPLHF; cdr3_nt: TGCGCCAGCAGCCAAGATAAGGGGGCGAACGACTTTTATAATTCACCCCTCCACTTT
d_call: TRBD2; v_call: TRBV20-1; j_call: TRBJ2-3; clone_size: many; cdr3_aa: CSAARLAGGPTDTQYF; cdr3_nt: TGCAGTGCCGCCCGACTAGCGGGGGGGCCAACAGATACGCAGTATTTT
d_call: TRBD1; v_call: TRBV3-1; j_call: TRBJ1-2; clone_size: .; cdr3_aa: CASGLGTGNYGYTF; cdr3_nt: TGTGCCAGCGGCCTTGGGACAGGCAACTATGGCTACACCTTC
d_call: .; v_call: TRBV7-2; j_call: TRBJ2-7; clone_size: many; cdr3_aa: CASSKAGQGLEQYF; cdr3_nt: TGTGCCAGCAGCAAGGCCGGGCAGGGACTCGAGCAGTACTTC
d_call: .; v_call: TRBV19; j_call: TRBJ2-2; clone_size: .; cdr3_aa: CASSIRGSGTGELFF; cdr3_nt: TGTGCCAGTAGTATTCGGGGCTCCGGCACCGGGGAGCTGTTTTTT
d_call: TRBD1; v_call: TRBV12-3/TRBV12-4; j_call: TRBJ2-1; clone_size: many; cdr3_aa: CASKPDRGLGLNEQFF; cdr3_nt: TGTGCCAGCAAACCGGACAGGGGGTTAGGTCTCAATGAGCAGTTCTTC
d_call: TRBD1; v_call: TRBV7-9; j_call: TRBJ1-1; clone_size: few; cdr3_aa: CASSPPGQGALDDAFF; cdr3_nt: TGTGCCAGCAGCCCTCCGGGACAGGGGGCTTTGGATGACGCTTTCTTT
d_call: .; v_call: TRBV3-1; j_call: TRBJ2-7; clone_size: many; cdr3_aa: CASSQVAGGYEQYF; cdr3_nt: TGTGCCAGCAGCCAAGTGGCTGGCGGGTACGAGCAGTACTTC
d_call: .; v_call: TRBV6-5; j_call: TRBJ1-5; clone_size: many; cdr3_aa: CASSRGPYVAQHF; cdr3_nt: TGTGCCAGCAGTCGGGGACCATACGTAGCCCAGCATTTT
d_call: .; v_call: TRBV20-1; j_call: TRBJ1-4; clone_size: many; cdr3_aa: CSARVDDLREKLFF; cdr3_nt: TGCAGTGCTAGGGTGGATGACTTACGGGAAAAACTGTTTTTT
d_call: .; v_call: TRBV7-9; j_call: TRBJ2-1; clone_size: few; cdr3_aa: CASSLKEEQFF; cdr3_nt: TGTGCCAGCAGCTTAAAGGAGGAGCAGTTCTTC
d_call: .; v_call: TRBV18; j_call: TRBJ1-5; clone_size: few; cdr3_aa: CASSPGAQTNQPQHF; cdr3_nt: TGTGCCAGCTCACCAGGGGCTCAGACCAATCAGCCCCAGCATTTT
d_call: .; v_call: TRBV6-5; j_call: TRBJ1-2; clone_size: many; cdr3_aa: CASSYRGVHYGYTF; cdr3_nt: TGTGCCAGCAGTTACAGGGGAGTACATTATGGCTACACCTTC
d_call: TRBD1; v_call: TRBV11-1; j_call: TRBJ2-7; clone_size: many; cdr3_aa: CASSLGLGQGASYEQYF; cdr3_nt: TGTGCCAGCAGCTTAGGTCTGGGACAGGGGGCCTCCTACGAGCAGTACTTC
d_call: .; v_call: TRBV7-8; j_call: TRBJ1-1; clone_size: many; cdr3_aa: CASSLEGDATEAFF; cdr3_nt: TGTGCCAGCAGCTTAGAGGGGGATGCCACTGAAGCTTTCTTT
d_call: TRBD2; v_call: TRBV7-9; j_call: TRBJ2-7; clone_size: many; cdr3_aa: CASSSAERETYEQYF; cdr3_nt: TGTGCCAGCAGCTCAGCAGAGCGGGAGACCTACGAGCAGTACTTC
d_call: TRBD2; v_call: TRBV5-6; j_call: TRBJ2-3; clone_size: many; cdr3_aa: CASSWDYRGTDTQYF; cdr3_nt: TGTGCCAGCAGCTGGGACTACCGAGGGACAGATACGCAGTATTTT
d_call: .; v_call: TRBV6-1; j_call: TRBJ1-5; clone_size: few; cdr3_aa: CASSRSVRSNQPQHF; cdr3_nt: TGTGCCAGCAGTCGTTCAGTGCGGAGCAATCAGCCCCAGCATTTT
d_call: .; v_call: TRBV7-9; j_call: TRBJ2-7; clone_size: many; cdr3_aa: CASTETAQNYEQYF; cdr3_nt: TGTGCCAGCACCGAGACGGCACAGAACTACGAGCAGTACTTC
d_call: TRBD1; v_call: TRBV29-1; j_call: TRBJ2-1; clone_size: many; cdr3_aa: CSVESRDRVRLYNEQFF; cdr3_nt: TGCAGCGTTGAATCCCGGGACAGGGTCCGTCTATACAATGAGCAGTTCTTC
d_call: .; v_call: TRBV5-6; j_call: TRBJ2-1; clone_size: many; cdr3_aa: CASSLVVSGSYNEQFF; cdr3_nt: TGTGCCAGCAGCTTGGTTGTTAGCGGCTCCTACAATGAGCAGTTCTTC
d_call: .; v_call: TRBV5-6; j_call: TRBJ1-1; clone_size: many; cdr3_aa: CASSLIDRGIGNTEAFF; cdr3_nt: TGTGCCAGCAGCTTGATAGACCGGGGGATCGGAAACACTGAAGCTTTCTTT